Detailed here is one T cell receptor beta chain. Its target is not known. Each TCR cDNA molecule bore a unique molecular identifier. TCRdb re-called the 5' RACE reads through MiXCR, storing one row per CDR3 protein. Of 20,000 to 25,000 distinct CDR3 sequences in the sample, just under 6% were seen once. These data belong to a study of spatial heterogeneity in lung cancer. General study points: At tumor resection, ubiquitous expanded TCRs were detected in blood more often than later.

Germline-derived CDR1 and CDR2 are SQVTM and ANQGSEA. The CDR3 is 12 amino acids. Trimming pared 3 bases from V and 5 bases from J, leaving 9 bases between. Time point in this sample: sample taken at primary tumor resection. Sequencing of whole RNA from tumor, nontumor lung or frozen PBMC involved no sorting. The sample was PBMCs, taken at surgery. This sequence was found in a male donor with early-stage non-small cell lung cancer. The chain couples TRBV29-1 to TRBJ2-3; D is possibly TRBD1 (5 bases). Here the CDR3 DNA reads TGCAGCGTTGACAGGGCGGAAGATACGCAGTATTTT. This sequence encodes CSVDRAEDTQYF.